This T cell receptor beta chain appears in the sequencing data of a study of spatial heterogeneity in lung cancer. Time point here: sample taken at primary tumor resection. This clonotype rates as medium-sized (0.01 to 0.1%). Its cognate antigen is unknown. Since it is a stray read in a library aimed at alpha chains, this beta chain has a size that is not meaningful. The study's findings and limits: Within tumors, counts of expanded alpha and beta TCRs tracked tumor mutation counts.

TCRdb re-called the 5' RACE reads with MiXCR, one entry per CDR3 protein. The table includes 9,800 or so distinct CDR3 sequences, about 5.7% detected once. Germline V gene data show CDR1 as DFQATT and CDR2 as SNEGSKA (reference sequence). This CDR3 is built from 13 residues. V was cut by 2 bases and J by 3 bases, with 10 bases left in between. The clonotype comes from a male donor with early-stage non-small cell lung cancer. The starting material was lung tumor tissue, obtained at surgery. The chain combines TRBV20-1 with TRBJ1-1, with D hard to call. As DNA, the CDR3 is TGCAGTGCTAGATGGGTTGGGGACACTGAAGCTTTCTTT. Encoded protein: CSARWVGDTEAFF.